Sequencing of this T cell receptor (beta chain) was carried out in a study of blood T cell repertoires in COVID-19. V was clipped by 3 bases and J by 0 bases, with 13 bases between them. This CDR3 has 17 residues. CDR1 and CDR2 from the germline V gene are SGDLS and YYNGEE. Original processing notes: Quantification of nucleated cells was approximated via reference gene primer amplification. Some clones are missing from TCRdb's copy, which holds only in-frame ones; the method was immunoSEQ multiplex PCR. For V, J and clone size, that table is used; D and trimming come from the DNA. The table shows about 360,000 clones, with more than 75% occurring only once.

The rearrangement links TRBV9 to TRBJ2-6; maybe TRBD1 (6 bases). The sequenced sample consisted of peripheral blood. This receptor was obtained from a human donor in a cohort sampled during active COVID-19. The CDR3 nucleotides read TGTGCCAGCAGCGCAAATACAGGGTACTCTGGGGCCAACGTCCTGACTTTC. Its translation: CASSANTGYSGANVLTF.